One sample yielded the 25 T cell receptor beta chains listed below, sequenced in a study of T cell clones after liver transplantation. The assay was immunoSEQ multiplex PCR, and TCRdb's table has in-frame clones only and misses some. The sample has 75,000 to 95,000 clones, approximately 82% seen once. Sequences were derived from CD4+ T cells from blood, sampled at the 22-month timepoint. The receptors stem from a human patient who received a liver transplant. Some T cells may be graft donor cells.

V and J are TRBV18 and TRBJ2-7; D may be TRBD2 (6 bases). The CDR3 runs to 15 residues. The ends were cut back, 3 bases at V and 3 bases at J, with 15 bases in the middle. The germline V gene encodes CDR1 KGHSH and CDR2 LQKENI. CDR3 in DNA: TGTGCCAGCTCACCCCCTACGGGAGCCGACTACGAGCAGTACTTC. This gives the protein CASSPPTGADYEQYF.

This clone was observed once. The chain has TRBV5-5 and TRBJ2-2; 8 bases are a match to TRBD2. Unmatched junction bases numbered 11, after V lost 3 bases and J lost 7 bases. Per germline, CDR1 SGHKS and CDR2 YYEKEE (reference sequence). CDR3 length equals 16 residues. The CDR3 reads CASSYRTSPLGGELFF. Here the CDR3 DNA reads TGTGCCAGCAGCTACCGGACTAGCCCCTTGGGCGGGGAGCTGTTTTTT. The variable domain in full, with the rest retrieved from reference TRBV5-5 and TRBJ2-2, is DAGVTQSPTHLIKTRGQQVTLRCSPISGHKSVSWYQQVLGQGPQFIFQYYEKEERGRGNFPDRFSARQFPNYSSELNVNALLLGDSALYLCASSYRTSPLGGELFFGEGSRLTVL.

This clone was counted a few times. The chain has TRBV18 and TRBJ1-1; no definite D call. Trimming shortened V by 4 bases and J by 1 base, and 7 bases separated the two germline ends. Germline CDR1 reads KGHSH; CDR2 reads LQKENI. CDR3 length: 13 amino acids. CDR3 protein: CASSLQRNTEAFF. CDR3 DNA sequence: TGTGCCAGCTCACTCCAGCGGAACACTGAAGCTTTCTTT.

The chain recombines TRBV29-1 with TRBJ1-1; D gene ambiguous. Germline V gene data show CDR1 as SQVTM and CDR2 as ANQGSEA. The CDR3 has 11 residues. Trimming left V 3 bases short and J 8 bases short, with 10 bases between. The CDR3 region is CSVESVLEAFF. The CDR3 bases are TGCAGCGTTGAGTCTGTTTTGGAAGCTTTCTTT.

This chain links TRBV28 with TRBJ2-7, with D perhaps TRBD1 (5 bases). CDR3 length: 12 amino acids. V lost 6 bases to trimming and J lost 3 bases, with 9 bases between them. The germline V gene encodes CDR1 MDHEN and CDR2 SYDVKM. The CDR3 DNA sequence: TGTGCCAGCAGCCAACAGGTCTACGAGCAGTACTTC. Its translation is CASSQQVYEQYF. Based on the CDR3 plus reference TRBV28 and TRBJ2-7, the full variable domain is DVKVTQSSRYLVKRTGEKVFLECVQDMDHENMFWYRQDPGLGLRLIYFSYDVKMKEKGDIPEGYSVSREKKERFSLILESASTNQTSMYLCASSQQVYEQYFGPGTRLTVT.

The chain carries TRBV18 and TRBJ1-2; D possibly corresponds to TRBD1 (6 bases). CDR1 KGHSH and CDR2 LQKENI come from the germline V gene. The CDR3 runs 15 residues. V gave up 6 bases and J gave up 2 bases, with 16 bases separating them. The CDR3 region is CASSVGGALNYGYTF. In DNA, the CDR3 is TGTGCCAGCTCCGTGGGGGGCGCGCTCAACTATGGCTACACCTTC.

V gene TRBV6-4 combines with J gene TRBJ2-7, with no clear D. This CDR3 has 12 amino acids. V lost 6 bases and J 6 bases, leaving 12 bases between the germline ends. The germline CDR1 and CDR2 sequences are MRHNA and SNTAGT. The CDR3 sequence is CASRRSRREQYF. In DNA form, the CDR3 reads TGTGCCAGCAGAAGGAGCCGCCGCGAGCAGTACTTC.

The rearrangement links TRBV19 to TRBJ1-2; TRBD1 is a possible D gene (6 bases). The CDR3 is made up of 15 amino acids. CDR1 and CDR2 (germline): LNHDA, SQIVND (reference sequence). Trimming left V 6 bases short and J 5 bases short, with 19 bases between. CDR3 bases: TGTGCCAGTAGACCTCTCCAAGGGGGGAGGTATGGCTACACCTTC. Protein: CASRPLQGGRYGYTF.

The chain couples TRBV5-1 to TRBJ2-3; D call uncertain. Germline CDR1 is SGHRS and CDR2 is YFSETQ. The CDR3 runs 14 residues. V gave up 4 bases and J gave up 0 bases, with 9 bases separating them. The CDR3 loop is CASSPGTSTDTQYF. In DNA, the CDR3 is TGCGCCAGCAGCCCCGGAACTAGCACAGATACGCAGTATTTT.

V is TRBV6-5 and J is TRBJ2-5; D gene uncertain. The germline CDR1 and CDR2 sequences are MNHEY and SVGAGI. This CDR3 is 11 amino acids long. V gave up 7 bases and J gave up 4 bases, with 7 bases separating them. The CDR3 DNA is TGTGCCAGCACCCTTAGAGAGACCCAGTACTTC. Amino acids: CASTLRETQYF.

The chain employs TRBV5-1 and TRBJ2-1, with D perhaps matching TRBD1 (6 bases). Germline assignment: CDR1 SGHRS and CDR2 YFSETQ. V lost 2 bases and J lost 6, with 24 bases in between. The CDR3 has 18 amino acids. The CDR3 region has the DNA TGCGCCAGCAGCTTTGGCAACAGGGCTCGGATCGGGGTCAATGAGCAGTTCTTC. It specifies CASSFGNRARIGVNEQFF.

The genes are TRBV6-1 and TRBJ2-5, with unresolved D. CDR3 length equals 13 residues. The germline V and J ends were trimmed by 2 bases and 5 bases, with 9 bases remaining between them. Germline CDR1 is MNHNS and CDR2 is SASEGT. DNA of the CDR3: TGTGCCAGCAGTGAAAGGTGGTTGGAGACCCAGTACTTC. This codes for CASSERWLETQYF.

This chain connects TRBV2 to TRBJ1-5, with a tentative D call TRBD1 (6 bases). Trimming stripped 2 bases from V and 0 bases from J, with 11 bases between. Germline loops: CDR1 SNHLY, CDR2 FYNNEI. The CDR3 extends over 16 amino acids. In DNA, the CDR3 is TGTGCCAGCAGTGAACAGGGGAGGGGTAGCAATCAGCCCCAGCATTTT. Translation: CASSEQGRGSNQPQHF.

This clone was counted a single time. This sequence joins TRBV5-1 and TRBJ2-7; D is unclear. This CDR3 comprises 14 residues. V lost 4 bases to trimming and J lost 0 bases, with 11 bases between them. Germline V gene sequence: CDR1 SGHRS, CDR2 YFSETQ. The CDR3, as DNA: TGCGCCAGCAGCCCGGTACAGTCCTCCTACGAGCAGTACTTC. Its translation is CASSPVQSSYEQYF.

The CDR3 region is CATSKRQGSSYEQYF. The DNA for the CDR3 is TGTGCCACCAGCAAACGACAGGGGAGCTCCTACGAGCAGTACTTC. This chain connects TRBV15 to TRBJ2-7, with 8 bases matching TRBD1. Germline-derived CDR1 and CDR2 are LNHNV and YYDKDF (reference sequence). V lost 4 bases to trimming and J lost 0 bases; unmatched junction nucleotides: 5. This CDR3 has 15 amino acids.

This chain connects TRBV7-2 to TRBJ1-4; no clear D. CDR3 length: 15 amino acids. Trimming stripped 5 bases from V and 0 bases from J, with 10 bases between. CDR1 and CDR2 (germline): SGHTA, FQGNSA. The CDR3 reads CASSPHIATNEKLFF. In DNA form, the CDR3 reads TGTGCCAGCAGCCCTCACATTGCAACTAATGAAAAACTGTTTTTT.

The genes are TRBV6-6 and TRBJ2-1; D uncertain. The CDR3 covers 14 residues. Trimming cost V 0 bases and J 4 bases, with 7 bases left between them. Germline assignment: CDR1 MNHNY and CDR2 SVGAGI (reference sequence). CDR3 coding DNA: TGTGCCAGCAGTTACTCGCGAGTTTACAATGAGCAGTTCTTC. Protein sequence: CASSYSRVYNEQFF.

This chain links TRBV11-2 with TRBJ2-1, with TRBD2 matching over 7 bases. The V gene's germline CDR1 is SGHAT and CDR2 FQNNGV. The CDR3 sequence is 14 residues long. Losses at the gene ends were 4 bases for V and 4 bases for J; bases not matched to a gene: 4. CDR3 amino acids: CASSWERGYNEQFF. The CDR3 DNA reads as TGTGCCAGCAGCTGGGAGCGGGGATACAATGAGCAGTTCTTC.

This clone was seen a few times. This sample includes further DNA sequences coding for the same CDR3. This rearrangement joins TRBV6-1 to TRBJ1-5; unclear D gene. The V gene lost 0 bases and the J gene lost 3 bases, with 3 bases spanning the gap. Germline V gene data show CDR1 as MNHNS and CDR2 as SASEGT. The CDR3 runs 13 residues. CDR3 sequence reads: CASSEALNQPQHF. The CDR3 DNA follows: TGTGCCAGCAGTGAAGCCCTCAATCAGCCCCAGCATTTT.

This clone is a singleton in its sample. The chain is built from TRBV5-4 and TRBJ2-7; weak D call: TRBD2 (5 bases). Germline V gene data show CDR1 as SGHNT and CDR2 as YYREEE (reference sequence). Trimming pared 0 bases from V and 0 bases from J, leaving 10 bases between. The CDR3 has 15 residues. The chain's CDR3 is CASSLGAGYSYEQYF. In DNA form, the CDR3 reads TGTGCCAGCAGCTTGGGGGCGGGCTACTCCTACGAGCAGTACTTC.

The chain is built from TRBV30 and TRBJ1-1, with 7 bases matching TRBD1. V was clipped by 7 bases and J by 0 bases; unmatched bases: 5. CDR3 length: 13 residues. Germline values: CDR1 GTSNPN, CDR2 SVGIG (reference sequence). In DNA, the CDR3 is TGTGCCTTGGCGGGACAGATGAACACTGAAGCTTTCTTT. This codes for CALAGQMNTEAFF.

This clone was seen a single time. This chain joins TRBV10-3 and TRBJ1-1, with D unresolved. The germline gives CDR1 ENHRY, CDR2 SYGVKD. The ends were cut back, 6 bases at V and 1 base at J, with 9 bases in the middle. The length of the CDR3 is 13 residues. The CDR3 DNA reads as TGTGCCATCAGCGAAGAGCCGAACACTGAAGCTTTCTTT. Translation: CAISEEPNTEAFF.

The V gene is TRBV19, the J gene TRBJ2-2; no definite D call. The CDR3 is made up of 14 amino acids. V was cut by 3 bases and J by 1 base, with 6 bases left in between. Germline V gives CDR1 LNHDA, CDR2 SQIVND (reference sequence). The CDR3 bases are TGTGCCAGTAGTATGTGGCAGAACACCGGGGAGCTGTTTTTT. Its protein product is CASSMWQNTGELFF.

J is TRBJ1-1 and V is TRBV19; D is uncertain. Germline assignment: CDR1 LNHDA and CDR2 SQIVND (reference sequence). The CDR3 is made up of 15 amino acids. The ends were cut back, 7 bases at V and 1 base at J, with 16 bases in the middle. As DNA, the CDR3 is TGTGCCAGTACGGCACTTGGTGAATGGAACACTGAAGCTTTCTTT. Amino acid sequence: CASTALGEWNTEAFF.

The V call is TRBV5-1, the J call TRBJ1-2; no definite D call. This CDR3 comprises 17 residues. Germline V gives CDR1 SGHRS, CDR2 YFSETQ. Trimming stripped 0 bases from V and 6 bases from J, with 21 bases between. The CDR3 DNA reads as TGCGCCAGCAGCTTGGTAGGATCTGGGAGTCGACTCGATGGCTACACCTTC. The encoded protein is CASSLVGSGSRLDGYTF.